This TCR beta chain was recorded in a study of blood T cell repertoires in COVID-19. For the study at large: Material from acute and convalescent COVID-19 was sourced from the United States, Italy and Spain. The analysed material was cDNA or gDNA that came from T cells, B-cell-depleted T cells, or PBMCs.

This clone showed up just a few times. Authors' data handling: Nucleated cell counts were estimated from reference gene primer amplification. Sequencing used immunoSEQ multiplex PCR; TCRdb keeps in-frame clones, though not all of them. D and trimming come from the DNA, and the V and J calls and clone size come from that table. The sample shows fewer than 200,000 clones, nearly 90% of them seen only once. Sequencing used peripheral blood. This TCR came from a man aged 55 to 70 with active or convalescent COVID-19.

CDR3 coding DNA: TGTGCCAGCAGCCAAGAACAGGGCGATCAGCCCCAGCATTTT. This translates into CASSQEQGDQPQHF. The chain links TRBV3-1 (or the pseudogene TRBV3-2) to TRBJ1-5, with D maybe TRBD1 (6 bases). V was trimmed by 0 bases and J by 5 bases, leaving 8 bases between them. Germline V gene sequence: CDR1 LGHDT, CDR2 YNNKEL (reference sequence). The CDR3 is 14 residues long.